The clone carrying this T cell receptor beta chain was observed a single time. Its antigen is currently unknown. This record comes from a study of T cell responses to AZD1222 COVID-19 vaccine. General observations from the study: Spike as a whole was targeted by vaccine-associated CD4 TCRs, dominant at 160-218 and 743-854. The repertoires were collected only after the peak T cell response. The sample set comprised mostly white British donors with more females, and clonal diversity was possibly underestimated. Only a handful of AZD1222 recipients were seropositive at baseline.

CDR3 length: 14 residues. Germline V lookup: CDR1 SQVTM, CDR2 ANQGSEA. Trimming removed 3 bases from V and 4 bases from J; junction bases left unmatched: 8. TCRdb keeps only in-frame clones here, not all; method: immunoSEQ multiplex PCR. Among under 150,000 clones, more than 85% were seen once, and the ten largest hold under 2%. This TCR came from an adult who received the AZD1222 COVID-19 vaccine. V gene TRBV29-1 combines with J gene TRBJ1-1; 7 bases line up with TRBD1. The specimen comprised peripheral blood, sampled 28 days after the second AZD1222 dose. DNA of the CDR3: TGCAGCGTTGAGGAGGGGGCTCTGGGCACTGAAGCTTTCTTT. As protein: CSVEEGALGTEAFF. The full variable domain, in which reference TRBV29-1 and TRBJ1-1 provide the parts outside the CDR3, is SAVISQKPSRDICQRGTSLTIQCQVDSQVTMMFWYRQQPGQSLTLIATANQGSEATYESGFVIDKFPISRPNLTFSTLTVSNMSPEDSSIYLCSVEEGALGTEAFFGQGTRLTVV.